This T cell receptor beta chain is from a study of cytomegalovirus exposure and HLA in healthy donors. Study-level points and caveats: Researchers left out some V segments, among them TRBV6-2 and TRBV6-3, as indistinguishable.

The CDR3 spans 14 residues. The germline gives CDR1 SQVTM, CDR2 ANQGSEA. The V and J ends lost 4 bases and 4 bases, in that order; junction bases with no gene match: 6. Regarding this clone: Its antigen remains unknown.

The donors, nominally healthy at sampling, likely had unrecorded immune exposures. The PCR used 60 Vbeta and 13 Jbeta primers. Sequencing was performed with immunoSEQ multiplex PCR; in TCRdb, only in-frame clones are kept and a portion is missing. In the table there are 60,000 to 85,000 clones, 78% of which are singletons. This receptor was obtained from a man aged 40-49 years in good health and CMV-seronegative. J is TRBJ1-2 and V is TRBV29-1; 10 bases agree with TRBD1. Sequenced material: PBMCs. The CDR3 bases are TGCAGCGTTGGAGAGGGACAGGGGAGCTATGGCTACACCTTC. Residues: CSVGEGQGSYGYTF.